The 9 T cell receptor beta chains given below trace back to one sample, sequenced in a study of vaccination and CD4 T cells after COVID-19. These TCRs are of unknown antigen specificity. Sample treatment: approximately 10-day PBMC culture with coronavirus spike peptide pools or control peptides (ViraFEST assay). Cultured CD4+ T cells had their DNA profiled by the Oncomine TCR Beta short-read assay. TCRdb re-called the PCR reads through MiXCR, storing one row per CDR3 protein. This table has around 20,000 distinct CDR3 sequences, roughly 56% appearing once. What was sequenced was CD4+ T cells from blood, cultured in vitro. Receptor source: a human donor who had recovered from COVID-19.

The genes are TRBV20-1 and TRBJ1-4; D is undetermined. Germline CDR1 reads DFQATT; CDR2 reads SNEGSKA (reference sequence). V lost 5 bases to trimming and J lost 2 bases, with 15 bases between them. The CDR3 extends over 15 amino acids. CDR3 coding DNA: TGCAGTGCTCCCACTCCGGGCCTCACTAATGAAAAACTGTTTTTT. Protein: CSAPTPGLTNEKLFF.

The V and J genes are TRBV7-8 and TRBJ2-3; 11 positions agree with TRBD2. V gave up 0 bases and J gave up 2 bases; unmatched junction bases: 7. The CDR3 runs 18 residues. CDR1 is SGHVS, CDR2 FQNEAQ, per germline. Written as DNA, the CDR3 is TGTGCCAGCAGCTTAGCGCTTACTAGCGGGAGTTTCACAGATACGCAGTATTTT. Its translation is CASSLALTSGSFTDTQYF.

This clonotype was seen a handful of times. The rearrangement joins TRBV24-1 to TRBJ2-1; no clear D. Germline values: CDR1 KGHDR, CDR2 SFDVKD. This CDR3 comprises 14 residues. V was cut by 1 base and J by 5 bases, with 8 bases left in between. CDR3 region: CATSDFRRHNEQFF. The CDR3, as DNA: TGTGCCACCAGTGATTTTCGTCGGCACAATGAGCAGTTCTTC.

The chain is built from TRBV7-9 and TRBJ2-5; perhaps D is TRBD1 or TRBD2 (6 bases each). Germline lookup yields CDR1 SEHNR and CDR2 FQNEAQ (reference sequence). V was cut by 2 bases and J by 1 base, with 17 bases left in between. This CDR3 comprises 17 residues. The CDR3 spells CASSLLQGTAIQETQYF. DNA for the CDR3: TGTGCCAGCAGCTTACTCCAGGGGACTGCTATCCAAGAGACCCAGTACTTC. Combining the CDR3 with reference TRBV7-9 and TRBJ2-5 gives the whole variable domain DTGVSQNPRHKITKRGQNVTFRCDPISEHNRLYWYRQTLGQGPEFLTYFQNEAQLEKSRLLSDRFSAERPKGSFSTLEIQRTEQGDSAMYLCASSLLQGTAIQETQYFGPGTRLLVL.

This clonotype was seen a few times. The CDR3 sequence is CASNPGTGYYGYTF. DNA for the CDR3: TGTGCCAGCAATCCAGGGACAGGGTATTATGGCTACACCTTC. The rearrangement joins TRBV6-1 to TRBJ1-2; 9 bases are a match to TRBD1. The CDR3 consists of 14 residues. Germline V CDR1 and CDR2: MNHNS, SASEGT. The J segment lost 5 bases and the V segment lost 7 bases, leaving 8 bases of the junction unmatched.

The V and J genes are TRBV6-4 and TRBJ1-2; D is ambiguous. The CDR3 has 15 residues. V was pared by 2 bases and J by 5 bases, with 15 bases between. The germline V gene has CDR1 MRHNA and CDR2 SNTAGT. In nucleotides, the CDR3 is TGTGCCAGCAGTGACGTGGAGGGAGGGCTATATGGCTACACCTTC. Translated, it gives CASSDVEGGLYGYTF.

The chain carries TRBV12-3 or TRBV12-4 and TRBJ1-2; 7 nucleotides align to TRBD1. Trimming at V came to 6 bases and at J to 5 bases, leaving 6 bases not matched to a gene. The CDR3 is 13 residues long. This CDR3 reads CASRQGKGYGYTF. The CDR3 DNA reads TGTGCCAGCAGACAGGGGAAAGGGTATGGCTACACCTTC.

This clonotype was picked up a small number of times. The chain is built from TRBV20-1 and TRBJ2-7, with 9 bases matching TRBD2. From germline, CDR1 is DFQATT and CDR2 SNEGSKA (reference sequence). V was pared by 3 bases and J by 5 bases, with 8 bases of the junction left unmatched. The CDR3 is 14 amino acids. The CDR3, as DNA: TGCAGTGCTAGGTGGCTAGCGGGGCTCGACGAGCAGTACTTC. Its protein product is CSARWLAGLDEQYF.

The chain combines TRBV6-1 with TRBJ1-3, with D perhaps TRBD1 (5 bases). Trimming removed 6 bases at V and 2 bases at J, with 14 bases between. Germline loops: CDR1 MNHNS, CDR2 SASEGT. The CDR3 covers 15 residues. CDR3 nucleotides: TGTGCCAGCAGAAACACAGGAGGCCCTGGAAACACCATATATTTT. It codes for CASRNTGGPGNTIYF.